This T cell receptor (beta chain) was recovered during a study of vaccination effects on CD4 cells after COVID-19. Study-wide background: Sampling of a couple of convalescent patients took place 16 days and one week prior to vaccination. Study results and limitations: Marked clonal contraction was seen late after vaccination (in both infection- and vaccine-induced clones). Limitations: small convalescent group and missing early post-infection timepoints.

This clone was observed once. Its specificity is unknown. In the ViraFEST assay, antigen-specific CD4+ clonotypes were identified by expansion after peptide-pool stimulation. A 10-day culture period preceded the isolation of CD4+ T cells. Documented for the person is a PCR-confirmed SARS-CoV-2 infection occurring between March and December 2020. After fewer than 2.5 million PBMC were placed in each well, they were cultured with about 10 IU/ml IL-2 and roughly 10 ug/ml peptides. From germline, CDR1 is MNHEY and CDR2 SVGAGI. The V and J ends lost 2 bases and 5 bases respectively, with 15 bases between them. The CDR3 has 15 amino acids. Profiling relied on immunoSEQ multiplex PCR, and the TCRdb table lists in-frame clones only, not all of them. The sample yields around 46,000 clones, 75% seen once.

The sample in question was CD4+ T cells from PBMCs cultured with a peptide pool, obtained before COVID-19 vaccination. The gene calls are TRBV6-5 and TRBJ1-1; a weak D match, TRBD1 (5 bases). The clonotype comes from a human donor who had a prior SARS-CoV-2 infection. CDR3 amino acids: CASSYTSGWGTEAFF. CDR3 nucleotide sequence: TGTGCCAGCAGTTACACTTCAGGGTGGGGTACTGAAGCTTTCTTT.